This entry features one T cell receptor (beta chain) sequence. Its antigen is unknown. This entry belongs to a study of T cell responses to AZD1222 COVID-19 vaccine. For the study at large: Second doses that came at about 4 or about 12 weeks were put together. Study results and caveats: Clonal diversity was possibly underestimated, and the donors were mostly white British, with more females. Increases in Spike-specific TCR breadth and depth were seen after two AZD1222 doses.

V lost 7 bases to trimming and J lost 6 bases, with 13 bases between them. The CDR3 covers 13 residues. The germline gives CDR1 MDHEN, CDR2 SYDVKM. Some clones are missing from TCRdb's copy, which holds only in-frame ones; the method was immunoSEQ multiplex PCR. This sample carries about 100,000 clones, roughly nine tenths of them seen once, and the ten largest clones take about 1.7%. Sample: peripheral blood, taken on day 0 of AZD1222 vaccination. This chain joins TRBV28 and TRBJ1-5; D is uncertain. This receptor was obtained from an adult in good health. This CDR3 is CASTAVKAQPQHF. The CDR3, as DNA: TGTGCCAGCACCGCTGTAAAAGCTCAGCCCCAGCATTTT.